These 21 T cell receptor beta chains were all obtained from the same sample, sequenced in a study of cytomegalovirus exposure and HLA in healthy donors. Measured with immunoSEQ multiplex PCR; TCRdb has only the in-frame clones, and not every one. The table includes about 140,000 clones, about 90% detected once. The sequencing sample was made of PBMCs. The origin of the receptors is a woman between 18 and 30 years old in good health and CMV-seropositive.

CDR3 residues: CASSQIQGGGYGYTF. The CDR3 DNA is TGCGCCAGCAGCCAGATTCAGGGGGGCGGCTATGGCTACACCTTC. J is TRBJ1-2 and V is TRBV4-3; 7 bases are shared with TRBD1. CDR3 length equals 15 residues. CDR1 and CDR2 from the germline V gene are LGHNA and YSLEER. Germline trimming cut 3 bases from V and 4 bases from J; bases unmatched to any gene: 8.

The sample holds a few counts of this clone. The chain employs TRBV10-3 and TRBJ1-1; no clear D. The V end lost 4 bases, the J end lost 1 base, and 10 bases lay between the germline ends. The length of the CDR3 is 14 residues. CDR1 and CDR2 (germline): ENHRY, SYGVKD. CDR3 DNA: TGTGCCATCAGTGCCCGGGGAGGGAACACTGAAGCTTTCTTT. Translating gives CAISARGGNTEAFF.

The rearrangement uses TRBV28 and TRBJ1-3, with D maybe TRBD1 (5 bases). V lost 8 bases and J lost 1, with 12 bases in between. From germline, CDR1 is MDHEN and CDR2 SYDVKM. This CDR3 has 14 amino acids. For the CDR3, the DNA is TGTGCCAGCCTCGACAGCGTTTCTGGAAACACCATATATTTT. Protein product: CASLDSVSGNTIYF.

The chain joins TRBV27 to TRBJ1-1, with TRBD1 matching 8 bases. CDR3 length: 18 residues. Losses at the gene ends were 4 bases for V and 3 bases for J; bases not matched to a gene: 16. CDR1 and CDR2 (germline): MNHEY, SMNVEV (reference sequence). CDR3 in DNA: TGTGCCAGCAGTTCTTCAACTGGGACAGGCCGAACAGACACTGAAGCTTTCTTT. Translating it yields CASSSSTGTGRTDTEAFF.

This chain links TRBV5-1 with TRBJ2-2; 9 bases map to TRBD2. The germline gives CDR1 SGHRS, CDR2 YFSETQ. After removal of 6 bases from V and 4 bases from J, the junction contained 10 bases not matched to a gene. The CDR3 covers 16 residues. DNA of the CDR3: TGCGCCAGCACTATGGGGGGGACTAGCATCACCGGGGAGCTGTTTTTT. It encodes CASTMGGTSITGELFF.

V usage is TRBV30 and J usage is TRBJ2-2; TRBD1 matches at 8 bases. CDR3 length: 17 residues. Germline assignment: CDR1 GTSNPN and CDR2 SVGIG (reference sequence). Germline trimming cut 0 bases from V and 1 base from J; bases unmatched to any gene: 7. The CDR3 DNA reads TGTGCCTGGAGTGTAGGTAGGACAGGGAGGAACACCGGGGAGCTGTTTTTT. It yields the protein CAWSVGRTGRNTGELFF. Full variable domain (remainder filled in from reference TRBV30 and TRBJ2-2): SQTIHQWPATLVQPVGSPLSLECTVEGTSNPNLYWYRQAAGRGLQLLFYSVGIGQISSEVPQNLSASRPQDRQFILSSKKLLLSDSGFYLCAWSVGRTGRNTGELFFGEGSRLTVL.

The CDR3 protein is CASSGAGAIFNYGYTF. CDR3 nucleotide sequence: TGTGCCAGCAGTGGGGCAGGGGCTATCTTTAACTATGGCTACACCTTC. V and J are TRBV2 and TRBJ1-2, with D perhaps TRBD1 (6 bases). V gave up 4 bases and J gave up 1 base, with 16 bases separating them. Germline assignment: CDR1 SNHLY and CDR2 FYNNEI. This CDR3 region has 16 residues.

The V gene is TRBV5-5, the J gene TRBJ2-7; the D gene is possibly TRBD2 (5 bases). Trimming took 1 base from V and 6 from J, leaving 14 bases between them. The CDR3 runs to 14 residues. CDR1 is SGHKS and CDR2 is YYEKEE in the germline V gene (reference sequence). The CDR3 DNA follows: TGTGCCAGCAGCTTGCGGCTAGCCTCGCGCGAGCAGTACTTC. Translation gives CASSLRLASREQYF. Full variable domain (outside the CDR3, taken from reference TRBV5-5 and TRBJ2-7): DAGVTQSPTHLIKTRGQQVTLRCSPISGHKSVSWYQQVLGQGPQFIFQYYEKEERGRGNFPDRFSARQFPNYSSELNVNALLLGDSALYLCASSLRLASREQYFGPGTRLTVT.

The chain combines TRBV29-1 with TRBJ2-5; D perhaps matches TRBD2 (7 bases). Germline assignment: CDR1 SQVTM and CDR2 ANQGSEA. V was trimmed by 0 bases and J by 3 bases, leaving 11 bases between them. This CDR3 is 14 amino acids long. This chain's CDR3 is CSVEDTGGEETQYF. DNA of the CDR3: TGCAGCGTTGAAGATACGGGGGGCGAAGAGACCCAGTACTTC.

The CDR3, as DNA: TGTGCCAGCAGTGAACTCGGGACAGAGCATTCACCCCTCCACTTT. Protein sequence: CASSELGTEHSPLHF. V gene TRBV2 combines with J gene TRBJ1-6; 7 positions match TRBD1. This CDR3 comprises 15 residues. CDR1 is SNHLY, CDR2 FYNNEI, per germline. J gave up 8 bases and V 2 bases, and 6 bases lay outside the gene matches.

This clone appeared once. This chain connects TRBV5-1 to TRBJ2-1; D ambiguous. The CDR3 is made up of 15 amino acids. Trimming took 0 bases from V and 0 from J, leaving 7 bases between them. Germline lookup yields CDR1 SGHRS and CDR2 YFSETQ. The DNA of the CDR3 is TGCGCCAGCAGCTTGGGGAGCGTCTCCTACAATGAGCAGTTCTTC. Amino acid sequence: CASSLGSVSYNEQFF.

This chain connects TRBV6-5 to TRBJ2-3, with TRBD2 matching over 9 bases. The CDR3 loop spans 15 amino acids. CDR1 is MNHEY, CDR2 SVGAGI, per germline. V was clipped by 7 bases and J by 2 bases; unmatched bases: 7. DNA for the CDR3: TGTGCCAGCACCAAGGGCGGGGGGGCCACAGATACGCAGTATTTT. This encodes CASTKGGGATDTQYF.

The V gene is TRBV28, the J gene TRBJ1-5, with TRBD1 as a possible D gene (5 bases). V lost 6 bases, J lost 10 bases, and 10 bases lay in between. CDR1 is MDHEN, CDR2 SYDVKM, per germline. The CDR3 loop spans 11 amino acids. The CDR3 DNA reads TGTGCCAGCAGCGACAGTTTACCCCAGCATTTT. Protein: CASSDSLPQHF.

The chain combines TRBV12-5 with TRBJ2-1, with 12 bases aligning to TRBD2. V lost 5 bases, J lost 9 bases, and 11 bases stayed unmatched. The CDR3 loop spans 16 amino acids. Per the germline V gene, CDR1 is LGHNT and CDR2 is FRNRAP. The CDR3 region is CASGALAGGLPSEQFF. The CDR3 nucleotides are TGTGCTAGTGGTGCCCTAGCGGGAGGGCTCCCCTCTGAGCAGTTCTTC.

This chain connects TRBV5-1 to TRBJ2-2, with TRBD2 identical over 11 bases. In germline, CDR1 is SGHRS, CDR2 YFSETQ. The V segment lost 0 bases and the J segment 4 bases; nucleotides outside the gene matches: 2. The CDR3 totals 16 residues. The CDR3, as DNA: TGCGCCAGCAGCTTGGGACTAGCGGGACTCACCGGGGAGCTGTTTTTT. This codes for CASSLGLAGLTGELFF.

The V call is TRBV2, the J call TRBJ2-7; 8 bases match TRBD1. There are 17 residues in the CDR3. Germline V gene lookup returns CDR1 SNHLY and CDR2 FYNNEI. V lost 5 bases to trimming and J lost 0 bases; unmatched junction nucleotides: 12. The CDR3: CASSRSRGPHYSYEQYF. CDR3 DNA sequence: TGTGCCAGCAGTAGAAGCAGGGGGCCTCACTACTCCTACGAGCAGTACTTC. Combining the CDR3 with reference TRBV2 and TRBJ2-7 gives the whole variable domain EPEVTQTPSHQVTQMGQEVILRCVPISNHLYFYWYRQILGQKVEFLVSFYNNEISEKSEIFDDQFSVERPDGSNFTLKIRSTKLEDSAMYFCASSRSRGPHYSYEQYFGPGTRLTVT.

The rearrangement links TRBV25-1 to TRBJ1-3, with 9 bases lining up with TRBD1. CDR1 and CDR2 from the germline V gene are MGHDK and SYGVNS. The V and J ends lost 6 bases and 4 bases, in that order; junction bases with no gene match: 7. CDR3 size: 15 residues. The chain's CDR3 is CASSRDRVTGNTIYF. The CDR3 DNA reads TGTGCCAGCAGCCGGGACAGGGTTACCGGAAACACCATATATTTT.

The V call is TRBV4-3, the J call TRBJ1-4; D is undetermined. This CDR3 has 17 residues. Trimming pared 0 bases from V and 4 bases from J, leaving 15 bases between. Germline V gene lookup returns CDR1 LGHNA and CDR2 YSLEER. The chain's CDR3 is CASSQDLSSAYNEKLFF. The CDR3, as DNA: TGCGCCAGCAGCCAAGATCTGTCCTCTGCCTATAATGAAAAACTGTTTTTT.

CDR3 in amino acids: CASRAGLSNQPQHF. CDR3 bases: TGTGCCAGTAGGGCGGGGCTGAGCAATCAGCCCCAGCATTTT. The rearrangement links TRBV19 to TRBJ1-5, with D possibly being TRBD1 (5 bases). The germline gives CDR1 LNHDA, CDR2 SQIVND (reference sequence). The CDR3 is 14 amino acids. Trimming removed 6 bases at V and 1 base at J, with 10 bases between.

The chain carries TRBV4-2 and TRBJ2-2, with 10 positions matching TRBD1. V was pared by 3 bases and J by 5 bases, with 9 bases of the junction left unmatched. The CDR3 is made up of 17 amino acids. Germline V lookup: CDR1 LGHNA, CDR2 YNFKEQ. CDR3 DNA sequence: TGTGCCAGCAGCCAGGCCCGGGACAGGGGACAAACCGGGGAGCTGTTTTTT. Protein sequence: CASSQARDRGQTGELFF.

This chain joins TRBV13 and TRBJ2-2, with 9 bases matching TRBD1. The CDR3 is 12 amino acids. Germline V gene sequence: CDR1 PRHDT, CDR2 FYEKMQ (reference sequence). Trimming cost V 10 bases and J 5 bases; bases outside gene matches: 2. DNA for the CDR3: TGTGCCAACGGACAGGGGACCGGGGAGCTGTTTTTT. Its translation: CANGQGTGELFF. The complete variable domain, with remaining parts taken from reference TRBV13 and TRBJ2-2, reads AAGVIQSPRHLIKEKRETATLKCYPIPRHDTVYWYQQGPGQDPQFLISFYEKMQSDKGSIPDRFSAQQFSDYHSELNMSSLELGDSALYFCANGQGTGELFFGEGSRLTVL.